This T cell receptor (beta chain) emerged from a study of identical twins. Every one of the donors was a healthy Caucasian. The germline V gene encodes CDR1 ENHRY and CDR2 SYGVKD. The CDR3 is 14 amino acids. The V and J ends lost 3 bases and 5 bases, in that order; junction bases with no gene match: 5. A word on this clonotype: Its antigen is still unknown.

Findings and limits, study-wide: Its conclusions, products of cross-sectional statistical analysis, did not come from following the same donors.

TCRdb redid the calling of the 5' RACE reads with MiXCR, one entry per CDR3 protein. Here the sample spans roughly 480,000 distinct CDR3 sequences, approximately 25% being singletons. These data also formed part of another study, on T cells expressing NK-cell markers.

This sequence joins TRBV10-3 and TRBJ2-5; 8 positions match TRBD1. Sequencing was done on a sample of CD4+ T cells sorted from blood. This sequence was found in a woman younger than 35 in good health. CDR3 in amino acids: CAISEPGQAETQYF. The CDR3 DNA sequence: TGTGCCATCAGTGAACCGGGACAGGCGGAGACCCAGTACTTC.